The rows below give T cell receptor beta chains drawn from one sample of a study of blood T cell repertoires in COVID-19. The assay was immunoSEQ multiplex PCR, and TCRdb's table has in-frame clones only and misses some. This sample carries 300,000 to 450,000 clones, around 87% of them seen once, and the ten largest clones take under 3%. Sequencing used peripheral blood. The receptors stem from a woman aged 55 to 70 with COVID-19, enrolled during active disease. Each CDR3 is given with its conserved first and last residue. D genes are given only for firm matches. Clone size appears in some rows only: once, few, many, or a class for an expanded clone.

J gene | clone size | V gene | D gene | CDR3 DNA | CDR3 protein
TRBJ2-1 | . | TRBV5-1 | TRBD2 | TGCGCCAGCAGCTCCAGCGGGGGGGCCGTCTATGAGCAGTTCTTC | CASSSSGGAVYEQFF
TRBJ2-5 | . | TRBV20-1 | . | TGCAGTGCCTGGACAAGGGAGACCCAGTACTTC | CSAWTRETQYF
TRBJ2-5 | once | TRBV10-3 | . | TGTGCCATCAGGTCGGACAGTGAGACCCAGTACTTC | CAIRSDSETQYF
TRBJ2-5 | few | TRBV11-2 | TRBD2 | TGTGCCAGCAGCCCCTACTACGGGGGGCAAGAGACCCAGTACTTC | CASSPYYGGQETQYF
TRBJ1-4 | . | TRBV5-1 | . | TGCGCCAGCAGCCTGGATGTTGGGGCGGGAGAAAAACTGTTTTTT | CASSLDVGAGEKLFF
TRBJ2-3 | . | TRBV18 | . | TGTGCCAGCTCACCATCGGGACTGACTCCGGATACGCAGTATTTT | CASSPSGLTPDTQYF
TRBJ1-6 | . | TRBV5-6 | . | TGTGCCAGCAGCTCCCGGGACACTCTTATCCCCCTCCACTTT | CASSSRDTLIPLHF
TRBJ1-2 | . | TRBV10-3 | TRBD1 | TGTGCCATCGCAGGGGGTTACTATGGCTACACCTTC | CAIAGGYYGYTF
TRBJ2-1 | . | TRBV29-1 | TRBD1 | TGCAGCGTTGATTCAGAGGGGGCGGGTGAGCAGTTCTTC | CSVDSEGAGEQFF
TRBJ1-5 | . | TRBV27 | TRBD1 | TGTGCCAGCAGTTCACAGGGGAGCAATCAGCCCCAGCATTTT | CASSSQGSNQPQHF
TRBJ1-6 | . | TRBV9 | . | TGTGCCAGCAGCCCCCGGACAGATAATTCACCCCTCCACTTT | CASSPRTDNSPLHF
TRBJ1-2 | . | TRBV25-1 | . | TGTGCCAGCAGTGCGCAACCCGTCCCCCGGTCTGGCTACACCTTC | CASSAQPVPRSGYTF
TRBJ1-1 | . | TRBV29-1 | . | TGCAGCGTGGGCGGTCTACAGGGCTCTCAAGCTTTCTTT | CSVGGLQGSQAFF
TRBJ2-1 | . | TRBV9 | . | TGTGCCAGCAGCCCTTACCAAGGGGGTGAGCAGTTCTTC | CASSPYQGGEQFF
TRBJ1-1 | . | TRBV29-1 | TRBD1 | TGCAGCGAGAGGGACAGCCCGAACACTGAAGCTTTCTTT | CSERDSPNTEAFF
TRBJ1-1 | . | TRBV19 | TRBD1 | TGTGCCAGCACCCTATACCCTCAGGGGGCCTACGTGTCTGAAGCTTTCTTT | CASTLYPQGAYVSEAFF
TRBJ1-4 | . | TRBV27 | TRBD1 | TGTGCCAGCAGTGAGGGACAGGGGGCGGGAGAAAAACTGTTTTTT | CASSEGQGAGEKLFF
TRBJ2-2 | . | TRBV27 | . | TGTGCCAGCAGTTTAAGGGGATACACCGGGGAGCTGTTTTTT | CASSLRGYTGELFF
TRBJ1-2 | . | TRBV6-5 | . | TGTGCCAGCAGTTACGGCAGGGTCGGTAACTATGGCTACACCTTC | CASSYGRVGNYGYTF
TRBJ2-7 | . | TRBV2 | . | TGTGCCAGCAGTGAAGGACTAGTACCCTACGAGCAGTACTTC | CASSEGLVPYEQYF
TRBJ1-1 | . | TRBV4-2 | . | TGTGCCAGCAGCCAAGAGGGGTGGGGCGATCGAGGAACTGAAGCTTTCTTT | CASSQEGWGDRGTEAFF
TRBJ2-1 | . | TRBV4-1 | TRBD2 | TGCGCCAGCAGCCAATCCCCAGCGGGGGCCCCCTACAATTACAATGAGCAGTTCTTC | CASSQSPAGAPYNYNEQFF
TRBJ2-7 | . | TRBV27 | . | TGTGCCAGCAGTTCGACAGCATCCTACGAGCAGTACTTC | CASSSTASYEQYF
TRBJ1-1 | . | TRBV6-5 | . | TGTGCCAGCAGCCAACCGCCAGGGTGGACTGAAGCTTTCTTT | CASSQPPGWTEAFF
TRBJ2-1 | once | TRBV4-2 | . | TGTGCCAGCAGCCAAGGAGCGGAGGGTCGGAATGAGCAGTTCTTC | CASSQGAEGRNEQFF
TRBJ2-1 | . | TRBV18 | TRBD2 | TGTGCCAGCTCACCACCCGGAAGCGGGGGATACAATGAGCAGTTCTTC | CASSPPGSGGYNEQFF
TRBJ1-1 | . | TRBV18 | . | TGTGCCAGCTCAGAGTCTTCCCGTACAGGAAACACTGAAGCTTTCTTT | CASSESSRTGNTEAFF
TRBJ2-2 | . | TRBV2 | TRBD1 | TGTGCCAGCAGTGGGGACAGAAACACCGGGGAGCTGTTTTTT | CASSGDRNTGELFF
TRBJ1-5 | . | TRBV10-2 | . | TGCGCCAGCAGTGAGTCGGGGGGGGCCAATCAGCCCCAGCATTTT | CASSESGGANQPQHF
TRBJ2-2 | . | TRBV5-1 | TRBD1 | TGCGCCAGCAGCCCCGGACAGGGGGCAGTGAACACCGGGGAGCTGTTTTTT | CASSPGQGAVNTGELFF
TRBJ2-3 | . | TRBV30 | TRBD1 | TGTGCCTGGAGTGCGCAGGGGGCGACGGGGGCAGATACGCAGTATTTT | CAWSAQGATGADTQYF
TRBJ1-5 | . | TRBV19 | . | TGTGCCAGTACTAGGACAGCCGGCCAAAGCAATCAGCCCCAGCATTTT | CASTRTAGQSNQPQHF
TRBJ1-2 | . | TRBV4-1 | TRBD1 | TGCGCCAGCAGCCAGCCCGGACAGGGATACTATGGCTACACCTTC | CASSQPGQGYYGYTF
TRBJ2-7 | . | TRBV5-1 | TRBD1 | TGCGCCAGCAGCTCCGGGACAGGTGGCACCTACGAGCAGTACTTC | CASSSGTGGTYEQYF
TRBJ1-4 | . | TRBV7-3 | . | TGTGCCAGCAGCCCACAACCCAGGGGCATGGGTAGTGAAAAACTGTTTTTT | CASSPQPRGMGSEKLFF
TRBJ1-6 | medium-sized | TRBV9 | . | TGTGCCAGCAGCATAGGGGGGCCGACGGATTCACCCCTCCACTTT | CASSIGGPTDSPLHF
TRBJ1-4 | . | TRBV5-1 | . | TGCGCCAGCAGCTCCGGAGGAGTGAGAGAAAAACTGTTTTTT | CASSSGGVREKLFF
TRBJ2-7 | . | TRBV7-8 | TRBD2 | TGTGCCAGCAGCGGGGAACTAGCGGGGACCTACGAGCAGTACTTC | CASSGELAGTYEQYF
TRBJ2-5 | . | TRBV23-1 | TRBD2 | TGCGCCAGCAGTCACCCCCGGCGGGGGGGATTGGGGACCCAGTACTTC | CASSHPRRGGLGTQYF
TRBJ2-3 | . | TRBV20-1 | . | TGCAGTGCAGCGAGCACAGATACGCAGTATTTT | CSAASTDTQYF
TRBJ2-5 | . | TRBV10-3 | TRBD1 | TGTGCCATCAGTGAGGAGGGGGCCCTCCAAGAGACCCAGTACTTC | CAISEEGALQETQYF
TRBJ2-5 | . | TRBV11-3 | . | TGTGCCAGCAGCTTAAGGGGGATGGGTGATGAGACCCAGTACTTC | CASSLRGMGDETQYF
TRBJ2-7 | . | TRBV28 | TRBD1 | TGTGCCAGCAGTGCCCGGACAGGGGAGAAGGGCGAGCAGTACTTC | CASSARTGEKGEQYF
TRBJ2-2 | once | TRBV9 | TRBD2 | TGTGCCAGCAGCGTAGTAGGGGGACTAGCGGGCACCGGGGAGCTGTTTTTT | CASSVVGGLAGTGELFF
TRBJ2-1 | . | TRBV12-5 | . | TGTGCTAGTGGCTTTACTCTTAGCGGTAACCACTACAATGAGCAGTTCTTC | CASGFTLSGNHYNEQFF
TRBJ1-4 | . | TRBV4-2 | . | TGTGCCAGCAGCCAGACCCGGCAGGGTAGGGAAAAACTGTTTTTT | CASSQTRQGREKLFF
TRBJ2-7 | . | TRBV18 | . | TGTGCCAGCTCACCTACAGGGAACCCCTACGAGCAGTACTTC | CASSPTGNPYEQYF
TRBJ1-1 | . | TRBV28 | . | TGTGCCAGCGCCGGGTTGCTCACTGAAGCTTTCTTT | CASAGLLTEAFF
TRBJ2-7 | . | TRBV7-9 | . | TGTGCCAGCTCACCTGAGGACAACCAGTACGAGCAGTACTTC | CASSPEDNQYEQYF
TRBJ2-1 | . | TRBV5-1 | . | TGCGCCAGCAGCTTGGGGCCAGGGGTTAATGAGCAGTTCTTC | CASSLGPGVNEQFF
TRBJ1-3 | . | TRBV29-1 | . | TGCAGCGCCACACGGGGGACTGGAAACACCATATATTTT | CSATRGTGNTIYF
TRBJ2-1 | medium-sized | TRBV12-1 | . | TGTGCCAGCAGCCTTACTCGGACTAGCGGGGGGGCCAATGAGCAGTTCTTC | CASSLTRTSGGANEQFF
TRBJ1-2 | . | TRBV3-1/TRBV3-2 | TRBD1 | TGTGCCAGCAGCCAACAGGGGGCCATCGGCTACACCTTC | CASSQQGAIGYTF
TRBJ1-4 | . | TRBV5-6 | TRBD1 | TGTGCCAGCAGCCCTACAGGGGCCGCAACTAATGAAAAACTGTTTTTT | CASSPTGAATNEKLFF
TRBJ2-5 | . | TRBV5-6 | TRBD1 | TGTGCCAGCAGACCCGGGACAGGCGAGACCCAGTACTTC | CASRPGTGETQYF
TRBJ1-5 | . | TRBV28 | . | TGTGCCAGCCGTGGAGGAGGTCAGCCCCAGCATTTT | CASRGGGQPQHF
TRBJ2-1 | . | TRBV9 | . | TGTGCCAGCAGCGTACCTGATGGGGCTAGCTCCTACAATGAGCAGTTCTTC | CASSVPDGASSYNEQFF
TRBJ1-3 | few | TRBV7-9 | . | TGTGCCAGCAGCTTCCAGGGGCCGACCTCTGGAAACACCATATATTTT | CASSFQGPTSGNTIYF
TRBJ1-5 | . | TRBV19 | TRBD1 | TGTGCCAGTAGTATCTTGTTTGGGGGGACAGGGATGGATCAGCCCCAGCATTTT | CASSILFGGTGMDQPQHF
TRBJ2-3 | . | TRBV29-1 | TRBD2 | TGCAGCGTTGGGACTAGCGGGGGAGATACGCAGTATTTT | CSVGTSGGDTQYF